These T cell receptor beta chains were read from a single sample in a study of metastatic and nonmetastatic thyroid tumors. TCRdb redid the clone calls on the PCR reads using MiXCR. The table lists 25,000 to 35,000 clones, 20% to 25% of them singletons, with 9.2% in the top ten. The specimen was blood. These receptor sequences come from a female donor with papillary thyroid cancer or a benign thyroid nodule (not recorded which). Some clones in this sample may be carry-over from other donors' samples. CDR3s include the opening cysteine and the closing phenylalanine or tryptophan. The order of the fields is CDR3 protein, CDR3 DNA, D gene, J gene, V gene, clone size. A D gene is named only where the DNA matches it firmly. Clone size is given for some rows only: seen once, a few or many times, or a class if the clone is expanded.

CASSFGTGGEETQYF	TGTGCCAGCAGCTTCGGGACAGGGGGGGAAGAGACCCAGTACTTC	TRBD1	TRBJ2-5	TRBV9	many
CASRLGWSQISSEQYF	TGTGCCAGCCGTCTCGGGTGGTCCCAAATTAGCTCCGAGCAGTACTTC	.	TRBJ2-7	TRBV28	.
CASSQDLKTQYF	TGTGCCAGCAGCCAAGATCTCAAGACCCAGTACTTC	.	TRBJ2-5	TRBV3-1	many
CASYLDTQYF	TGTGCCAGCTATTTAGATACGCAGTATTTT	.	TRBJ2-3	TRBV6-1	many
CASISYRDTPRSYEQYF	TGTGCCAGCATTTCTTACCGGGACACTCCGAGATCCTACGAGCAGTACTTC	.	TRBJ2-7	TRBV12-3/TRBV12-4	.
CASRSTPGQGFEQYF	TGTGCCAGCAGATCGACTCCGGGACAGGGGTTCGAGCAGTACTTC	TRBD1	TRBJ2-7	TRBV6-1	medium-sized
CASSLQAGAPYEQYF	TGTGCCAGCAGTCTTCAAGCGGGAGCTCCCTACGAGCAGTACTTC	TRBD2	TRBJ2-7	TRBV6-2/TRBV6-3	few
CASSHPGGGDYGYTF	TGCGCCAGCAGCCACCCGGGAGGGGGTGACTATGGCTACACCTTC	.	TRBJ1-2	TRBV4-1	.
CASSWGSATTDTQYF	TGTGCCAGCAGCTGGGGTAGCGCCACGACAGATACGCAGTATTTT	.	TRBJ2-3	TRBV9	many
CASSVGASSYEQYF	TGTGCCAGCAGTGTCGGCGCTAGCTCCTACGAGCAGTACTTC	.	TRBJ2-7	TRBV6-1	.
CATSDPRGRAFF	TGTGCCACCAGTGATCCGCGGGGGAGGGCTTTCTTT	.	TRBJ1-1	TRBV24-1	.
CASSFRDHTDTQYF	TGTGCCAGCAGTTTTCGGGACCACACAGATACGCAGTATTTT	.	TRBJ2-3	TRBV6-5	few
CASSLLAGRTDTQYF	TGCGCCAGCAGCTTACTAGCGGGAAGGACAGATACGCAGTATTTT	TRBD2	TRBJ2-3	TRBV5-1	many
CASGVGGSGTQYF	TGTGCCAGCGGAGTTGGGGGGTCAGGTACGCAGTATTTT	.	TRBJ2-3	TRBV25-1	many
CSARVSDSVNYGYTF	TGCAGTGCTAGAGTCTCGGACAGTGTTAACTATGGCTACACCTTC	.	TRBJ1-2	TRBV20-1	medium-sized
CASSSRQGVMYF	TGTGCCAGCAGTTCGAGACAGGGGGTGATGTACTTC	TRBD1	TRBJ2-7	TRBV12-3/TRBV12-4	few
CASSIEGNQPQHF	TGTGCCAGCAGTATCGAGGGGAATCAGCCCCAGCATTTT	.	TRBJ1-5	TRBV28	many
CASTPPGTGNLYNEQFF	TGTGCCAGCACTCCTCCCGGGACAGGGAACCTCTACAATGAGCAGTTCTTC	TRBD1	TRBJ2-1	TRBV5-4	many
CSALAGDVVQYF	TGCAGTGCTTTGGCGGGAGATGTAGTGCAGTACTTC	TRBD2	TRBJ2-7	TRBV20-1	.
CASSLDRGRGETQYF	TGTGCCAGCAGCTTGGATAGGGGGCGCGGGGAGACCCAGTACTTC	TRBD1	TRBJ2-5	TRBV5-8	many
CASSPGGVRNTGELFF	TGTGCCAGCTCACCAGGAGGTGTGAGGAACACCGGGGAGCTGTTTTTT	.	TRBJ2-2	TRBV18	many
CASSLGWGPNIETQYF	TGTGCCAGCAGCTTAGGGTGGGGACCGAACATAGAGACCCAGTACTTC	.	TRBJ2-5	TRBV7-2	many
CSALGTREHNEQFF	TGCAGTGCCTTGGGGACTAGAGAGCACAATGAGCAGTTCTTC	TRBD2	TRBJ2-1	TRBV20-1	many
CASSSGGEGNQPQHF	TGTGCCAGCAGCTCAGGAGGTGAGGGGAATCAGCCCCAGCATTTT	.	TRBJ1-5	TRBV7-9	many
CASRNYPGHRYNEQFF	TGTGCCAGCAGAAATTACCCGGGACACCGGTACAATGAGCAGTTCTTC	.	TRBJ2-1	TRBV6-2/TRBV6-3	few
CASSPTGGKIYGYTF	TGTGCCAGCAGCCCGACAGGGGGTAAGATTTATGGCTACACCTTC	TRBD1	TRBJ1-2	TRBV27	many
CASQKTENSPLHF	TGTGCCAGCCAGAAGACAGAAAATTCACCCCTCCACTTT	.	TRBJ1-6	TRBV6-1	.
CASSETVGAGANVLTF	TGTGCCAGCAGCGAGACAGTTGGAGCTGGGGCCAACGTCCTGACTTTC	.	TRBJ2-6	TRBV2	many
CASSQAGSGEQYF	TGTGCCAGCAGCCAAGCGGGTAGTGGGGAGCAGTACTTC	.	TRBJ2-7	TRBV3-1	.
CASSLRPDTQYF	TGTGCCAGCAGTCTGAGGCCAGATACGCAGTATTTT	.	TRBJ2-3	TRBV28	few
CSARDRAGKQPQHF	TGCAGTGCTAGAGATAGGGCAGGAAAACAGCCCCAGCATTTT	.	TRBJ1-5	TRBV20-1	many
CASSIDTIYNEQFF	TGCGCCAGCAGTATCGACACAATATACAATGAGCAGTTCTTC	.	TRBJ2-1	TRBV10-1	.
CSAAGLAGALTQYF	TGCAGTGCTGCGGGACTAGCGGGGGCTTTGACCCAGTACTTC	TRBD2	TRBJ2-5	TRBV20-1	.
CASSLELVNTEAFF	TGTGCCAGCAGCCTCGAACTGGTGAACACTGAAGCTTTCTTT	.	TRBJ1-1	TRBV13	many
CASSLTTGEDGYTF	TGTGCCAGCAGTCTCACAACAGGGGAGGATGGCTACACCTTC	TRBD1	TRBJ1-2	TRBV28	many
CSARGTTSGFSNEQFF	TGCAGTGCTAGAGGTACGACTAGCGGGTTTTCCAATGAGCAGTTCTTC	TRBD2	TRBJ2-1	TRBV20-1	many
CASSLGGGLETQYF	TGTGCCAGCAGCTTAGGTGGCGGGTTAGAGACCCAGTACTTC	.	TRBJ2-5	TRBV11-3	many
CASSPTRRLASQETQYF	TGTGCCAGCAGTCCGACAAGAAGACTAGCGAGTCAAGAGACCCAGTACTTC	TRBD2	TRBJ2-5	TRBV12-3/TRBV12-4	many
CASSPGTSGRYEQYF	TGTGCCAGCAGTCCAGGGACTAGCGGGAGGTACGAGCAGTACTTC	TRBD2	TRBJ2-7	TRBV28	.
CASRFDRGVTDTQYF	TGTGCCAGCCGCTTTGACAGGGGAGTCACAGATACGCAGTATTTT	TRBD1	TRBJ2-3	TRBV5-8	.
CAISAGLAGGQSKDTQYF	TGTGCCATCAGTGCGGGACTAGCGGGAGGACAAAGCAAAGATACGCAGTATTTT	TRBD2	TRBJ2-3	TRBV6-1	few
CASSLDRGGTGELFF	TGTGCCAGCAGCCTGGACAGGGGAGGAACCGGGGAGCTGTTTTTT	TRBD1	TRBJ2-2	TRBV7-2	.
CASSDPRQATQETQYF	TGTGCCAGCAGTGACCCTAGACAGGCTACCCAAGAGACCCAGTACTTC	.	TRBJ2-5	TRBV2	many
CASSPKGGSNQPQHF	TGTGCCAGCTCACCTAAGGGGGGCAGCAATCAGCCCCAGCATTTT	.	TRBJ1-5	TRBV18	many
CASSQRADTQYF	TGTGCCAGTAGCCAGAGGGCAGATACGCAGTATTTT	.	TRBJ2-3	TRBV19	many
CASTHRSGAPSYEQYF	TGTGCCAGCACCCACAGGAGTGGGGCTCCTTCCTACGAGCAGTACTTC	.	TRBJ2-7	TRBV6-2/TRBV6-3	.
CASARGSAYEQYF	TGTGCCAGCGCCAGGGGTTCGGCCTACGAGCAGTACTTC	.	TRBJ2-7	TRBV7-8	few
CASSSSGNPPNNEQFF	TGTGCCAGCAGTTCTAGCGGGAATCCTCCTAACAATGAGCAGTTCTTC	TRBD2	TRBJ2-1	TRBV6-2/TRBV6-3	medium-sized
CASSGSTSGRMHNEQFF	TGTGCCAGCAGCGGAAGCACTAGCGGGAGGATGCACAATGAGCAGTTCTTC	TRBD2	TRBJ2-1	TRBV9	.
CASGPNRGVTQYF	TGTGCCAGCGGGCCAAACCGGGGAGTTACGCAGTATTTT	.	TRBJ2-3	TRBV14	many
CASNELGAKDTEAFF	TGTGCCAGCAACGAACTGGGGGCGAAGGACACTGAAGCTTTCTTT	.	TRBJ1-1	TRBV28	medium-sized
CASSLAGSYEQYF	TGTGCCAGCAGCCTGGCGGGGAGCTACGAGCAGTACTTC	.	TRBJ2-7	TRBV11-3	medium-sized
CASSPQAGGLPGELFF	TGTGCCAGCAGCCCACAAGCGGGCGGGCTCCCCGGGGAGCTGTTTTTT	.	TRBJ2-2	TRBV9	many
CASTPVGDRGSVRQFF	TGTGCCAGCACCCCCGTGGGTGACAGGGGATCCGTGAGGCAGTTCTTC	TRBD1	TRBJ2-1	TRBV27	.
CASVAVSGTDTQYF	TGTGCCAGCGTTGCGGTGAGTGGAACAGATACGCAGTATTTT	.	TRBJ2-3	TRBV12-3/TRBV12-4	many
CASSPQGAGTGELFF	TGCGCCAGCAGCCCCCAAGGGGCGGGTACCGGGGAGCTGTTTTTT	.	TRBJ2-2	TRBV4-1	many
CASSLWRLVTEQYF	TGTGCCAGCAGTTTGTGGAGGTTGGTCACCGAGCAGTACTTC	.	TRBJ2-7	TRBV28	few
CASSSAGTGASEQYF	TGTGCCAGCAGTTCGGCCGGGACAGGAGCCTCCGAGCAGTACTTC	TRBD1	TRBJ2-7	TRBV28	.
CASSFKSFSYNEQFF	TGTGCCAGCAGCTTTAAAAGCTTCTCCTACAATGAGCAGTTCTTC	.	TRBJ2-1	TRBV5-4	.